Shown below are 3 T cell receptor beta chains from a single sample sequenced in a study of T cells in Graves' hyperthyroidism and ophthalmopathy (dated by TCRdb to the late 2010s). Library preparation used multiplex PCR. The run used an Illumina HiSeq 2000. TCR beta CDR3 regions were amplified from RNA transcripts. The TCR CDR3 was subjected to a first round of RT-PCR using the HTBI primer set and the Qiagen OneStep RT-PCR kit. TCRdb cleaned the public reads at Q25 with fastp, built clones with MiXCR and kept in-frame beta chains. Every CDR3 protein is listed once, alongside the most common genes and DNA of its rows. This sample lists roughly 99,000 distinct CDR3 sequences; around a sixth were detected once. The top ten clones comprise 42% of the sample. Input material: blood. These receptors were taken from a woman aged 45-65 years with Graves' hyperthyroidism.

The chain is built from TRBV11-2 and TRBJ2-1, with 12 positions matching TRBD2. CDR1 is SGHAT, CDR2 FQNNGV, per germline. The CDR3 extends over 16 amino acids. V lost 5 bases to trimming and J lost 4 bases; unmatched junction nucleotides: 6. The CDR3 DNA reads as TGTGCCAGCAGCCGACTAGCGGGAGACAAGTACAATGAGCAGTTCTTC. As protein: CASSRLAGDKYNEQFF.

The rearrangement joins TRBV6-1 to TRBJ2-5; D is unresolved. CDR1 is MNHNS, CDR2 SASEGT, per germline. This CDR3 spans 15 amino acids. V was shortened by 6 bases and J by 2 bases, with 16 bases between the two germline ends. In DNA form, the CDR3 reads TGTGCCAGCAGGGCCCAAGGTGGAGTTCAAGAGACCCAGTACTTC. Its protein is CASRAQGGVQETQYF.

This clonotype was observed at least ten times. CDR3 amino acids: CASSQLGGVGETQYF. CDR3 DNA: TGTGCCAGCAGCCAGCTCGGAGGGGTGGGAGAGACCCAGTACTTC. This rearrangement joins TRBV28 to TRBJ2-5, with D possibly matching TRBD2 (6 bases). The CDR3 covers 15 residues. Per germline, CDR1 MDHEN and CDR2 SYDVKM. V was pared by 6 bases and J by 4 bases, with 18 bases between.